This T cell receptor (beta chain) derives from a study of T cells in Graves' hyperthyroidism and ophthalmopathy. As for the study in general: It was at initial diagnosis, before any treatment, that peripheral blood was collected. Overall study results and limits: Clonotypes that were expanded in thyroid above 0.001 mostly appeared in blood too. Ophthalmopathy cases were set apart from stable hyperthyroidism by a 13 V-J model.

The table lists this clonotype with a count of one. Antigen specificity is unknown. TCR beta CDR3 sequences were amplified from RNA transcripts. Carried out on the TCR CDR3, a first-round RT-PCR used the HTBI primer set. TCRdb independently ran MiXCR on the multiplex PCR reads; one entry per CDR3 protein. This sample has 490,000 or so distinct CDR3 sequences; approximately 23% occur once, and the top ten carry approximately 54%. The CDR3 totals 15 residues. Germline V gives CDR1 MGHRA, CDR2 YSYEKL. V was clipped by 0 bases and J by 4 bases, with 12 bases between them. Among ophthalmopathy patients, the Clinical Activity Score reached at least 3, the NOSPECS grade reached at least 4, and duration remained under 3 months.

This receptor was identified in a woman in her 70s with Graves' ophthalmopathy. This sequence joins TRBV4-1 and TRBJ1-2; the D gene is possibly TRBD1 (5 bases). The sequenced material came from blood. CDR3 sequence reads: CASSQDGGRAYGYTF. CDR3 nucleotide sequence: TGCGCCAGCAGCCAAGACGGCGGCAGGGCCTATGGCTACACCTTC.